The TCR beta chain under discussion was sequenced for a study of T cell responses to AZD1222 COVID-19 vaccine. For this clone: Its antigen is currently unknown.

Method: immunoSEQ multiplex PCR; TCRdb's copy keeps in-frame clones and lacks some. The table has 90,000 to 120,000 clones, 70% to 90% seen once. Broader study findings: Reportedly, nearly half of unique spike TCRs recognized epitopes outside B.1.351/B.1.1.7 mutations. The repertoires were collected only after the peak T cell response.

Germline V gives CDR1 LNHDA, CDR2 SQIVND (reference sequence). The V segment lost 3 bases and the J segment 2 bases; nucleotides outside the gene matches: 3. This CDR3 is 15 amino acids long. The sequence was collected from an adult in good health. The sequenced sample was peripheral blood, obtained on day 0 of AZD1222 vaccination. V and J are TRBV19 and TRBJ1-3; TRBD1 aligns across 8 bases. The CDR3 here is CASSIGQGPGNTIYF. The DNA for the CDR3 is TGTGCCAGTAGTATCGGACAGGGACCTGGAAACACCATATATTTT.